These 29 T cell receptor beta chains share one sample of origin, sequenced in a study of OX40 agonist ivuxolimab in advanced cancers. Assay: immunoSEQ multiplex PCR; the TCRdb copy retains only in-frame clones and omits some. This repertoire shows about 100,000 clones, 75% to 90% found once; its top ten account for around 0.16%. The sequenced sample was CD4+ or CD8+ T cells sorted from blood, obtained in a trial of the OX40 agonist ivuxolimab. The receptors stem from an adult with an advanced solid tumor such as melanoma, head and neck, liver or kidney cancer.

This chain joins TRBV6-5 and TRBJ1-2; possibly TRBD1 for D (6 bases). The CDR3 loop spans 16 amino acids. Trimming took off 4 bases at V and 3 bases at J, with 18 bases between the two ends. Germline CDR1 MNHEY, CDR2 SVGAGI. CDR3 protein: CASSLGTLAPYYGYTF. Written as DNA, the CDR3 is TGTGCCAGCAGTTTAGGGACACTGGCACCTTACTATGGCTACACCTTC.

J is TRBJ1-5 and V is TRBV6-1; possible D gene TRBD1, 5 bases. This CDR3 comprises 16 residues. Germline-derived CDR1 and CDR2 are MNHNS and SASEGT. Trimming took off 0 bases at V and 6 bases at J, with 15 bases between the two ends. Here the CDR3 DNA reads TGTGCCAGCAGTGAAGCCGGGACCCGGGGCAGTCAGCCCCAGCATTTT. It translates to CASSEAGTRGSQPQHF.

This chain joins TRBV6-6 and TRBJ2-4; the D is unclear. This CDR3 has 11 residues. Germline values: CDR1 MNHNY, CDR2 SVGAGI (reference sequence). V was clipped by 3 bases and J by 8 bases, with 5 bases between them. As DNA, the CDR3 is TGTGCCAGCAGTTATGGCGACATTCAGTACTTC. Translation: CASSYGDIQYF.

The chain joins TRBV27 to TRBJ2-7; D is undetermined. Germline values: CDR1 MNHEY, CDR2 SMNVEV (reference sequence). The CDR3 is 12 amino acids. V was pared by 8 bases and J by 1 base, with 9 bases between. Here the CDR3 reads CASASPSYEQYF. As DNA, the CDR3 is TGTGCCAGCGCGTCCCCATCCTACGAGCAGTACTTC.

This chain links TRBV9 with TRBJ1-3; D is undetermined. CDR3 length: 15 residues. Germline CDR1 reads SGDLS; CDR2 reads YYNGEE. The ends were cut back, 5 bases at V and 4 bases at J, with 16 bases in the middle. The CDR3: CASRPTATEGNTIYF. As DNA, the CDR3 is TGTGCCAGCAGGCCCACGGCGACCGAGGGAAACACCATATATTTT.

The CDR3 bases are TGCGCCAGCAGCTTGGATGGCGGGAGGGCCGGGACAGATACGCAGTATTTT. Residues: CASSLDGGRAGTDTQYF. The chain uses TRBV5-1 and TRBJ2-3, with 9 bases that match TRBD2. Germline CDR1 and CDR2: SGHRS and YFSETQ. V was clipped by 0 bases and J by 3 bases; unmatched bases: 8. The CDR3 loop spans 17 amino acids.

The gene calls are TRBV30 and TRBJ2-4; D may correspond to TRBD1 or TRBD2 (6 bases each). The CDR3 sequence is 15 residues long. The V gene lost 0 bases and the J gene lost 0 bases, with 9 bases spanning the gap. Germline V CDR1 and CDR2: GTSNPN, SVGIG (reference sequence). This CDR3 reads CAWSVRGLAKNIQYF. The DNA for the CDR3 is TGTGCCTGGAGTGTCCGGGGGCTAGCCAAAAACATTCAGTACTTC.

CDR3 amino acids: CASSFTGNQPQHF. The DNA for the CDR3 is TGTGCCAGCAGCTTTACAGGCAATCAGCCCCAGCATTTT. The chain carries TRBV7-3 and TRBJ1-5, with no clear D. The CDR3 runs 13 residues. V was clipped by 3 bases and J by 2 bases, with 5 bases between them. The germline V gene encodes CDR1 SGHTA and CDR2 FQGTGA.

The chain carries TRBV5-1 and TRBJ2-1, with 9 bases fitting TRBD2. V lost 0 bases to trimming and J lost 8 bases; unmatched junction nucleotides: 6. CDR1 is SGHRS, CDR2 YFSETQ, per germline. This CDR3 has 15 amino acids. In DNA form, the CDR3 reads TGCGCCAGCAGCTTGGGAGGCGGGGGGGCGGATGAGCAGTTCTTC. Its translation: CASSLGGGGADEQFF.

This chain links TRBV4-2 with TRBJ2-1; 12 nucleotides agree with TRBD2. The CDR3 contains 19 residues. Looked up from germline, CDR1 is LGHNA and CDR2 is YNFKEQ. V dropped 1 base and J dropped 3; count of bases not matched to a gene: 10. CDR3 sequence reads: CASSQATSGRSPYYNEQFF. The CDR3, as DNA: TGTGCCAGCAGCCAAGCTACTAGCGGGAGGTCCCCATACTACAATGAGCAGTTCTTC.

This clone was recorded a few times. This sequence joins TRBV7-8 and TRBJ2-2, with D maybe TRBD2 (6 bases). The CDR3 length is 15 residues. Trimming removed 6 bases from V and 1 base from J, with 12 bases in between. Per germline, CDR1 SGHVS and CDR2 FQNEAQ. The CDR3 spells CASSPIGGNTGELFF. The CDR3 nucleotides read TGTGCCAGCAGTCCCATCGGGGGGAACACCGGGGAGCTGTTTTTT. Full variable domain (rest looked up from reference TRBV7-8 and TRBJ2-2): GAGVSQSPRYKVAKRGQDVALRCDPISGHVSLFWYQQALGQGPEFLTYFQNEAQLDKSGLPSDRFFAERPEGSVSTLKIQRTQQEDSAVYLCASSPIGGNTGELFFGEGSRLTVL.

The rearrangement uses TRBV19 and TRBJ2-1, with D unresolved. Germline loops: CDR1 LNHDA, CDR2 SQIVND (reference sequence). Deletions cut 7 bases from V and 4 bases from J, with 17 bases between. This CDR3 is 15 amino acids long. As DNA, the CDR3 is TGTGCCAGTACCACCGACTCAAGGCCGTACAATGAGCAGTTCTTC. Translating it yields CASTTDSRPYNEQFF.

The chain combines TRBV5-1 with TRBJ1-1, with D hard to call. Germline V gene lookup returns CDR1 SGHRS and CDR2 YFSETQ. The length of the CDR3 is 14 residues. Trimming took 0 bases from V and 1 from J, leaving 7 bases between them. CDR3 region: CASSLAAGNTEAFF. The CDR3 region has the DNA TGCGCCAGCAGCTTGGCCGCAGGGAACACTGAAGCTTTCTTT. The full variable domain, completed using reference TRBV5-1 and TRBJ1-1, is KAGVTQTPRYLIKTRGQQVTLSCSPISGHRSVSWYQQTPGQGLQFLFEYFSETQRNKGNFPGRFSGRQFSNSRSEMNVSTLELGDSALYLCASSLAAGNTEAFFGQGTRLTVV.

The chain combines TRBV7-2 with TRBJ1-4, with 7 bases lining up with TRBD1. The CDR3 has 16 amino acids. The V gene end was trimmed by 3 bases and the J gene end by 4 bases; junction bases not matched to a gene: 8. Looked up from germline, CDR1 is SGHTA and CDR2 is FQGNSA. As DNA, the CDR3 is TGTGCCAGCAGCTTGGCAGGGACAGCGATTAATGAAAAACTGTTTTTT. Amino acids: CASSLAGTAINEKLFF.

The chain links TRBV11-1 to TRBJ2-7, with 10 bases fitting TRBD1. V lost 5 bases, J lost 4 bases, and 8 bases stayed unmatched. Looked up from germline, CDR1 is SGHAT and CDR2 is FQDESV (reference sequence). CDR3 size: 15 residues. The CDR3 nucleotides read TGTGCCAGCAGCCCTCAGGGGGACAGGGGATACGAGCAGTACTTC. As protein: CASSPQGDRGYEQYF. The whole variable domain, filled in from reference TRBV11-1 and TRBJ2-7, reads EAEVAQSPRYKITEKSQAVAFWCDPISGHATLYWYRQILGQGPELLVQFQDESVVDDSQLPKDRFSAERLKGVDSTLKIQPAELGDSAMYLCASSPQGDRGYEQYFGPGTRLTVT.

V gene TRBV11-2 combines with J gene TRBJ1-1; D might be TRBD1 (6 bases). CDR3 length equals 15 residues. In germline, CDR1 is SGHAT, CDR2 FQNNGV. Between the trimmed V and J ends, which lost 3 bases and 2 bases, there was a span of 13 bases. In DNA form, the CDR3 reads TGTGCCAGCAGCTTTATCCAACAGGGTAACACTGAAGCTTTCTTT. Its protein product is CASSFIQQGNTEAFF.

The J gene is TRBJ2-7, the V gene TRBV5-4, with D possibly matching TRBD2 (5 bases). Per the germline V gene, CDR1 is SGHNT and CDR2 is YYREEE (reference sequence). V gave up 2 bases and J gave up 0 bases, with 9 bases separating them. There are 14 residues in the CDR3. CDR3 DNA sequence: TGTGCCAGCAGCTTACGGGGAATCTCCTACGAGCAGTACTTC. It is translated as CASSLRGISYEQYF.

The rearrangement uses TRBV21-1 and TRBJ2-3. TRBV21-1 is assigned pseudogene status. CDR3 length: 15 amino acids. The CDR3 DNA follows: TGTGCTCTCTCCCCGGGCACTCCTAGCACAGATACGCAGTATTTT. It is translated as CALSPGTPSTDTQYF.

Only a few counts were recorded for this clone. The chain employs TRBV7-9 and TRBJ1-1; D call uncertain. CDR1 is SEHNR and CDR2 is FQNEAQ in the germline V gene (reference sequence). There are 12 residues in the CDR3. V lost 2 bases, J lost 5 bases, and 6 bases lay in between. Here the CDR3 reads CASSLRETEAFF. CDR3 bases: TGTGCCAGCAGCTTAAGGGAAACTGAAGCTTTCTTT.

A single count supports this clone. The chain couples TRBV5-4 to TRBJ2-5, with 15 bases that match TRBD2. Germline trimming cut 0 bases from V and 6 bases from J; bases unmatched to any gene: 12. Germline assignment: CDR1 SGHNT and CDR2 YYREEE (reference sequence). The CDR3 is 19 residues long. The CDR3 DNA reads TGTGCCAGCAGCTTGGGGTCCCCGGGACTAGCGGGGGGTCGAAAGACCCAGTACTTC. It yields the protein CASSLGSPGLAGGRKTQYF.

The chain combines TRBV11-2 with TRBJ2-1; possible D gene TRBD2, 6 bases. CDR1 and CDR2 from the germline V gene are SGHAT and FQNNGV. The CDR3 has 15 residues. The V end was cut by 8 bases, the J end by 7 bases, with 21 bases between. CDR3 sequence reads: CASRRGLFEGNEQFF. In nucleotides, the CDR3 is TGTGCCAGCCGTCGGGGACTCTTCGAGGGAAATGAGCAGTTCTTC.

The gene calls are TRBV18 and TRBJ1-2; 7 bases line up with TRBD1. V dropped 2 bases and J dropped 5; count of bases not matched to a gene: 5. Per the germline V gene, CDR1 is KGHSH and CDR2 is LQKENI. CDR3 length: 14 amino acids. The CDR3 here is CASSPTGEPYGYTF. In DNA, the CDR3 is TGTGCCAGCTCACCAACAGGGGAACCTTATGGCTACACCTTC.

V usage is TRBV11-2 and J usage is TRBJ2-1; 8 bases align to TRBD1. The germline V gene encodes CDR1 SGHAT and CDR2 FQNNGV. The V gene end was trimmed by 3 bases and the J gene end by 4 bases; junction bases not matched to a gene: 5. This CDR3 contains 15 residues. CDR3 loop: CASSLGQAEYNEQFF. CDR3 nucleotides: TGTGCCAGCAGCTTGGGACAGGCGGAATACAATGAGCAGTTCTTC.

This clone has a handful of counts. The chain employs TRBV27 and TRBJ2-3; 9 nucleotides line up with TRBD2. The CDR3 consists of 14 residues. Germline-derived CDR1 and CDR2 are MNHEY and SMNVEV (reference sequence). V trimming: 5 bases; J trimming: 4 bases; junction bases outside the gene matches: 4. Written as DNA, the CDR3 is TGTGCCAGCAGTCTGAAGCGGGGGGCAGATACGCAGTATTTT. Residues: CASSLKRGADTQYF.

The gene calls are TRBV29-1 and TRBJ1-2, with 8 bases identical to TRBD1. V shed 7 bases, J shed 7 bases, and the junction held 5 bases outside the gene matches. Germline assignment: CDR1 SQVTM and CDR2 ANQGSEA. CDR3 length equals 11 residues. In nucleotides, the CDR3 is TGCAGCGCCGACAGGGGCGCTGGCTACACCTTC. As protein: CSADRGAGYTF. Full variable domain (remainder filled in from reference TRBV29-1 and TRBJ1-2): SAVISQKPSRDICQRGTSLTIQCQVDSQVTMMFWYRQQPGQSLTLIATANQGSEATYESGFVIDKFPISRPNLTFSTLTVSNMSPEDSSIYLCSADRGAGYTFGSGTRLTVV.

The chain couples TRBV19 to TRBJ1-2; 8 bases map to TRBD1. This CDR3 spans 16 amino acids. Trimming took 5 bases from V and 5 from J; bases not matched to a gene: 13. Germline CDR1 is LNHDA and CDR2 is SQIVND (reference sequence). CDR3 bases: TGTGCCAGTAGTCCCCACGGACAGGGTACTGTTTATGGCTACACCTTC. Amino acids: CASSPHGQGTVYGYTF. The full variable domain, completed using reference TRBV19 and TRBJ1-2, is DGGITQSPKYLFRKEGQNVTLSCEQNLNHDAMYWYRQDPGQGLRLIYYSQIVNDFQKGDIAEGYSVSREKKESFPLTVTSAQKNPTAFYLCASSPHGQGTVYGYTFGSGTRLTVV.

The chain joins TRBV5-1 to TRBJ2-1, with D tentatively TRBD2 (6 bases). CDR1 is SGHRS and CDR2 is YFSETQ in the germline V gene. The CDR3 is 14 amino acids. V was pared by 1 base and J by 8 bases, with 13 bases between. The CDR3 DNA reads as TGCGCCAGCAGCTTGAAGCGGAGGGGAGATGAGCAGTTCTTC. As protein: CASSLKRRGDEQFF.

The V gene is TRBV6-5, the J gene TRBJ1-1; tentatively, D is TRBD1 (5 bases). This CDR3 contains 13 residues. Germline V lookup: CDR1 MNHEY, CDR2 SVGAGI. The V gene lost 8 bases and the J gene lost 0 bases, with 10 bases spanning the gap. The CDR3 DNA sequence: TGTGCCAGCTGGCGGGGGATGAACACTGAAGCTTTCTTT. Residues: CASWRGMNTEAFF.

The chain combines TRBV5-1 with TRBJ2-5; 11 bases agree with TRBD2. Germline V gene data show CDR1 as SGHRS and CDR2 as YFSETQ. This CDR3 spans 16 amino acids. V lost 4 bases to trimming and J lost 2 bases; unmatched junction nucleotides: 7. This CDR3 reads CASSGGLAGKQETQYF. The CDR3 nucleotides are TGCGCCAGCAGCGGCGGACTAGCGGGCAAACAAGAGACCCAGTACTTC. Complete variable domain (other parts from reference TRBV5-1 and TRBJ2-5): KAGVTQTPRYLIKTRGQQVTLSCSPISGHRSVSWYQQTPGQGLQFLFEYFSETQRNKGNFPGRFSGRQFSNSRSEMNVSTLELGDSALYLCASSGGLAGKQETQYFGPGTRLLVL.